Shown below are 9 T cell receptor beta chains from a single sample sequenced in a study of identical twins. TCRdb ran MiXCR on the 5' RACE reads and lists one entry per CDR3 protein. The table records 400,000 to 600,000 distinct CDR3 sequences, more than 20% of them present only once. The same sample was also used in a study of yellow fever vaccine responses in identical twins.

Source material: CD4+ T cells sorted from blood. The receptors originated from a woman aged 18-29 years in good health.

Comments on this clonotype: The junction shows a germline mismatch at one end, possibly a read error. The gene calls are TRBV19 and TRBJ1-1, with D hard to call. The CDR3 is 14 residues long. Per germline, CDR1 LNHDA and CDR2 SQIVND (reference sequence). CDR3 nucleotide sequence: TGTGCCAGTAGTTTCCGGACGGAGAACGCTGAAGCTTTCTTT. It is translated as CASSFRTENAEAFF.

V and J are TRBV12-3 or TRBV12-4 and TRBJ1-6; TRBD1 aligns across 8 bases. This CDR3 spans 14 amino acids. After removal of 3 bases from V and 9 bases from J, the junction contained 4 bases not matched to a gene. The CDR3 DNA reads TGTGCCAGCAGTTTGCAGGGGGCAGGTTCACCCCTCCACTTT. Protein: CASSLQGAGSPLHF.

The CDR3 sequence is CASSSGRVEETQYF. In DNA, the CDR3 is TGCGCCAGCAGCTCCGGACGGGTAGAAGAGACCCAGTACTTC. V usage is TRBV5-1 and J usage is TRBJ2-5; D call uncertain. V was shortened by 3 bases and J by 3 bases, with 12 bases between the two germline ends. Germline V gene sequence: CDR1 SGHRS, CDR2 YFSETQ. CDR3 size: 14 residues.

This clonotype was observed a single time. This sequence joins TRBV3-1 and TRBJ2-3; a weak D match, TRBD1 (6 bases). There are 14 residues in the CDR3. Trimming stripped 3 bases from V and 2 bases from J, with 9 bases between. Germline values: CDR1 LGHDT, CDR2 YNNKEL (reference sequence). CDR3 nucleotides: TGTGCCAGCAGCCACGACAGGCTCACAGATACGCAGTATTTT. It specifies CASSHDRLTDTQYF.

The chain uses TRBV11-2 and TRBJ2-7; the D is unclear. The CDR3 contains 15 residues. CDR1 and CDR2 from the germline V gene are SGHAT and FQNNGV. With 2 bases removed from V and 5 bases from J, the gap between germline ends came to 16 bases. DNA of the CDR3: TGTGCCAGCAGCTTACCATGGAGCTCCCGGAACGAGCAGTACGTC. This sequence encodes CASSLPWSSRNEQYV.

This chain connects TRBV4-1 to TRBJ2-5, with D perhaps matching TRBD2 (5 bases). V shed 3 bases and J shed 0 bases, with 14 bases lying between them. The CDR3 contains 16 residues. Germline V CDR1 and CDR2: MGHRA, YSYEKL. The CDR3: CASSHPGRRYQETQYF. CDR3 sequence (DNA): TGCGCCAGCAGCCATCCTGGCCGGAGGTACCAAGAGACCCAGTACTTC.

In this sample, this clonotype turned up a few times. The chain couples TRBV5-1 to TRBJ2-1; D not resolved. V was cut by 0 bases and J by 0 bases, with 7 bases left in between. The CDR3 runs to 15 residues. Germline V gene lookup returns CDR1 SGHRS and CDR2 YFSETQ. CDR3 nucleotides: TGCGCCAGCAGCTTGGTCTACGACTCCTACAATGAGCAGTTCTTC. This codes for CASSLVYDSYNEQFF.

V gene TRBV4-1 combines with J gene TRBJ2-3; D may be TRBD1 (6 bases). CDR3 length equals 14 residues. The V end lost 3 bases, the J end lost 5 bases, and 12 bases lay between the germline ends. CDR1 is MGHRA, CDR2 YSYEKL, per germline. The CDR3 loop reads CASSHYRDGDTQYF. In nucleotides, the CDR3 is TGCGCCAGCAGCCATTACAGGGATGGAGATACGCAGTATTTT.

The chain links TRBV3-1 to TRBJ2-3; 10 bases fit TRBD2. Losses at the gene ends were 3 bases for V and 4 bases for J; bases not matched to a gene: 7. This CDR3 contains 16 residues. CDR1 is LGHDT and CDR2 is YNNKEL in the germline V gene (reference sequence). This CDR3 is CASSQYLAGDSDTQYF. CDR3 bases: TGTGCCAGCAGCCAGTACCTAGCGGGGGACTCAGATACGCAGTATTTT.